This T cell receptor (beta chain) was sequenced for a study of CD8 T cells in Susac syndrome. RNA totalling roughly 0.5 to 1 ug underwent reverse transcription with random hexamers. The immunoSEQ assay covered 54 Vbeta and 13 Jbeta segments for CDR3. TCRdb itself ran the immunoSEQ multiplex PCR reads through MiXCR, one entry per CDR3 protein. Seen here are a few hundred thousand distinct CDR3 sequences, about 96% observed once, and the top ten hold 0.08% to 0.095%. This clonotype was obtained from a human donor with multiple sclerosis. Specimen: CD4+ T cells from PBMCs.

CDR3 residues: CASSTGGPTHPDYGYTF. The CDR3 region has the DNA TGTGCCAGCAGCACCGGCGGGCCAACCCACCCCGACTATGGCTACACCTTC. The V call is TRBV9, the J call TRBJ1-2; D remains ambiguous. With 4 bases removed from V and 3 bases from J, the gap between germline ends came to 22 bases. The CDR3 has 17 residues. Germline values: CDR1 SGDLS, CDR2 YYNGEE.